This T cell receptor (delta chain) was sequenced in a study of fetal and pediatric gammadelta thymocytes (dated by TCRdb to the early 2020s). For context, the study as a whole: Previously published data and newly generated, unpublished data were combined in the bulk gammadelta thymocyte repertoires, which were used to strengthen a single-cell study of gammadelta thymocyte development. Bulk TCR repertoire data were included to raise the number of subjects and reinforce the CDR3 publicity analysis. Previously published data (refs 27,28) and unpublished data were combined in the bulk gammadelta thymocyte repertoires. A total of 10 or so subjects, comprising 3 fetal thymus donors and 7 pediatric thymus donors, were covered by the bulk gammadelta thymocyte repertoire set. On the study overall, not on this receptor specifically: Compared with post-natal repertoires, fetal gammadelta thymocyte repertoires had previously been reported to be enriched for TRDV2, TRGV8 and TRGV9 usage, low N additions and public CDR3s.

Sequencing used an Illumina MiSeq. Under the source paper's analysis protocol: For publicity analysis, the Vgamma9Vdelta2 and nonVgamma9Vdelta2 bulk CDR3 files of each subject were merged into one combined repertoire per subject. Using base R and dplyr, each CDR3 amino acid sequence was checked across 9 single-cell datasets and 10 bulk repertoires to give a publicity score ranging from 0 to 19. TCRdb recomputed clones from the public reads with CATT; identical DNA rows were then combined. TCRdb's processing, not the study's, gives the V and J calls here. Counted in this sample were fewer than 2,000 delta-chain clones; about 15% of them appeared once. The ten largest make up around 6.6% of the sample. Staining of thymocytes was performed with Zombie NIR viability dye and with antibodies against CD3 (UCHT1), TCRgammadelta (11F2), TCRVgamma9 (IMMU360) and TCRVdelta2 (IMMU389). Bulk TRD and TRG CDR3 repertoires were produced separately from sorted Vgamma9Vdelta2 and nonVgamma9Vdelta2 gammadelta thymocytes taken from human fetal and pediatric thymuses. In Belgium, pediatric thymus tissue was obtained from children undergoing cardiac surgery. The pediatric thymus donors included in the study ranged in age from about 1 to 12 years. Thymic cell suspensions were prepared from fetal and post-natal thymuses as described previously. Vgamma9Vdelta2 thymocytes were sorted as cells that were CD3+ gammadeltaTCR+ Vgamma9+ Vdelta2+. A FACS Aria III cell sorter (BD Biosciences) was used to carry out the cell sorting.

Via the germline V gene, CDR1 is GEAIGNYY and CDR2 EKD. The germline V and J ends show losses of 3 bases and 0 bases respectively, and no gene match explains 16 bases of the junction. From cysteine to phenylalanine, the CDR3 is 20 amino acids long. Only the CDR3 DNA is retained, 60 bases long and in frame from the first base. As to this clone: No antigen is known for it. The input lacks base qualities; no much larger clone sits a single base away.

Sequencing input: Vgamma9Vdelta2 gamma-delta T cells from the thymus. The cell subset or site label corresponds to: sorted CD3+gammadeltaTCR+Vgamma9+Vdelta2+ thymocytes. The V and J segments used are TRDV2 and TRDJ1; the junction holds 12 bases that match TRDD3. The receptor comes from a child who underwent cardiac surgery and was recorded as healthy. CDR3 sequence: CACDPLRAGGYAKYTDKLIF. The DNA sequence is TGTGCCTGTGACCCACTACGGGCTGGGGGATACGCCAAGTACACCGATAAACTCATCTTT.